Presented here are 21 T cell receptor beta chains from one specimen sequenced in a study of T cell responses to AZD1222 COVID-19 vaccine. Assay used: immunoSEQ multiplex PCR; TCRdb lists only in-frame clones, some missing. The sample shows approximately 100,000 clones, roughly nine tenths of them seen only once. Sequenced material: peripheral blood, taken on day 0 of AZD1222 vaccination. The source is an adult in good health.

The rearrangement links TRBV18 to TRBJ2-5, with D unclear. From germline, CDR1 is KGHSH and CDR2 LQKENI. The CDR3 has 13 residues. V dropped 3 bases and J dropped 4 bases, with 9 bases sitting between them. Here the CDR3 reads CASSPLVGETQYF. DNA for the CDR3: TGTGCCAGCTCACCCCTCGTCGGAGAGACCCAGTACTTC.

The chain carries TRBV4-1 and TRBJ2-1; TRBD1 might be the D (6 bases). This CDR3 spans 16 amino acids. From germline, CDR1 is MGHRA and CDR2 YSYEKL. Trimming took 4 bases from V and 0 from J, leaving 13 bases between them. The chain's CDR3 is CASSLRQANSYNEQFF. CDR3 nucleotides: TGCGCCAGCAGCCTACGACAGGCCAACTCCTACAATGAGCAGTTCTTC.

The chain recombines TRBV7-9 with TRBJ1-4; D call uncertain. This CDR3 has 15 residues. Germline V lookup: CDR1 SEHNR, CDR2 FQNEAQ (reference sequence). With 11 bases removed from V and 2 bases from J, the gap between germline ends came to 18 bases. The CDR3 region is CAARSISETNEKLFF. CDR3 coding DNA: TGTGCCGCAAGGAGTATCTCAGAGACTAATGAAAAACTGTTTTTT. The entire variable domain, with the rest obtained from reference TRBV7-9 and TRBJ1-4, is as follows: DTGVSQNPRHKITKRGQNVTFRCDPISEHNRLYWYRQTLGQGPEFLTYFQNEAQLEKSRLLSDRFSAERPKGSFSTLEIQRTEQGDSAMYLCAARSISETNEKLFFGSGTQLSVL.

The count of this clone is one. The CDR3 sequence is CASSFNRGRVVNEQFF. DNA of the CDR3: TGTGCCAGCAGCTTTAATCGCGGCAGGGTAGTCAATGAGCAGTTCTTC. This chain links TRBV5-6 with TRBJ2-1, with D possibly being TRBD1 (5 bases). Germline V CDR1 and CDR2: SGHDT, YYEEEE. This CDR3 is built from 16 residues. Trimming took off 2 bases at V and 6 bases at J, with 18 bases between the two ends.

V and J are TRBV27 and TRBJ2-1, with D unresolved. V lost 8 bases and J 0 bases, leaving 14 bases between the germline ends. Germline lookup yields CDR1 MNHEY and CDR2 SMNVEV (reference sequence). This CDR3 has 15 amino acids. DNA of the CDR3: TGTGCCAGCTGTCTAGACCGAAGCTCCTACAATGAGCAGTTCTTC. This encodes CASCLDRSSYNEQFF.

This clone came up a few times. This rearrangement joins TRBV6-6 to TRBJ1-4; D unclear. The CDR3 loop spans 13 amino acids. Germline CDR1 reads MNHNY; CDR2 reads SVGAGI (reference sequence). V lost 0 bases and J 8 bases, leaving 7 bases between the germline ends. CDR3 in amino acids: CASSYSIGEKLFF. The CDR3 DNA is TGTGCCAGCAGTTACTCGATTGGGGAAAAACTGTTTTTT.

The J gene is TRBJ1-6, the V gene TRBV6-5; D possibly corresponds to TRBD1 (6 bases). Trimming took 7 bases from V and 8 from J, leaving 15 bases between them. The CDR3 runs 14 residues. Germline CDR1 reads MNHEY; CDR2 reads SVGAGI. DNA for the CDR3: TGTGCCAGCACCCGGCAGGGGAACGATTCACCCCTCCACTTT. It encodes CASTRQGNDSPLHF.

CDR3 sequence: CASREGEPYEQYF. CDR3 DNA: TGTGCCAGCAGGGAGGGTGAGCCCTACGAGCAGTACTTC. The chain links TRBV6-5 to TRBJ2-7; tentative D call: TRBD2 (6 bases). The ends were cut back, 6 bases at V and 2 bases at J, with 11 bases in the middle. The germline CDR1 and CDR2 sequences are MNHEY and SVGAGI. The length of the CDR3 is 13 residues.

The J gene is TRBJ2-3, the V gene TRBV7-2; 12 bases map to TRBD2. CDR3 length: 15 residues. Losses at the gene ends were 5 bases for V and 4 bases for J; bases not matched to a gene: 4. Germline assignment: CDR1 SGHTA and CDR2 FQGNSA. In DNA form, the CDR3 reads TGTGCCAGCAGCCCGACTAGCGGGGGAGCAGATACGCAGTATTTT. Protein sequence: CASSPTSGGADTQYF.

The genes are TRBV12-3 or TRBV12-4 and TRBJ1-1; D call uncertain. V was pared by 5 bases and J by 11 bases, with 12 bases between. The CDR3 has 11 residues. CDR3: CASSKGKQAFF. The CDR3 bases are TGTGCCAGCAGTAAGGGCAAACAGGCTTTCTTT.

This clone was counted a single time. V usage is TRBV19 and J usage is TRBJ2-1; D is perhaps TRBD2 (7 bases). V was pared by 6 bases and J by 9 bases, with 18 bases between. The CDR3 has 14 amino acids. CDR1 is LNHDA, CDR2 SQIVND, per germline (reference sequence). CDR3 in DNA: TGTGCCAGTAGATGGGGGGGGCCCCTCGGTGAGCAGTTCTTC. It is translated as CASRWGGPLGEQFF.

This clone was detected only once. The V gene is TRBV5-1, the J gene TRBJ2-7, with D possibly called TRBD1 or TRBD2 (5 bases each). This CDR3 comprises 14 residues. CDR1 is SGHRS and CDR2 is YFSETQ in the germline V gene. V gave up 0 bases and J gave up 7 bases, with 14 bases separating them. In nucleotides, the CDR3 is TGCGCCAGCAGCTTGGCCGGGGCCGTGGAAGAGCAGTACTTC. Translating it yields CASSLAGAVEEQYF.

V is TRBV7-9 and J is TRBJ2-3; 12 bases agree with TRBD2. The CDR3 loop spans 17 amino acids. Germline V CDR1 and CDR2: SEHNR, FQNEAQ (reference sequence). The V segment lost 0 bases and the J segment 6 bases; nucleotides outside the gene matches: 7. The CDR3 bases are TGTGCCAGCAGCTTAGCGACTAGCGGGGGTATGTCGGATACGCAGTATTTT. It is translated as CASSLATSGGMSDTQYF.

The chain is built from TRBV11-2 and TRBJ2-7, with 9 bases that match TRBD1. Trimming removed 5 bases from V and 2 bases from J; junction bases left unmatched: 10. Germline CDR1 is SGHAT and CDR2 is FQNNGV. This CDR3 comprises 16 residues. CDR3 sequence: CASSQIGRTGAYEQYF. In nucleotides, the CDR3 is TGTGCCAGCAGCCAGATTGGTCGGACAGGGGCCTACGAGCAGTACTTC.

In this sample, this clone turned up a few times. The chain couples TRBV7-6 to TRBJ1-1; D is perhaps TRBD1 (5 bases). Trimming shortened V by 0 bases and J by 4 bases, and 9 bases separated the two germline ends. CDR1 is SGHVS, CDR2 FNYEAQ, per germline. The CDR3 is made up of 14 amino acids. For the CDR3, the DNA is TGTGCCAGCAGCTTAGCGGGACTGCCCACTGAAGCTTTCTTT. Translating it yields CASSLAGLPTEAFF.

The chain carries TRBV7-3 and TRBJ2-7; 8 positions agree with TRBD1. V dropped 5 bases and J dropped 6; count of bases not matched to a gene: 3. CDR1 SGHTA and CDR2 FQGTGA come from the germline V gene. The CDR3 is 12 residues long. The CDR3 nucleotides read TGTGCCAGCAGCGACAGGGGTGGCGAGCAGTACTTC. The encoded protein is CASSDRGGEQYF. Filled out from reference TRBV7-3 and TRBJ2-7, the complete variable domain reads GAGVSQTPSNKVTEKGKYVELRCDPISGHTALYWYRQSLGQGPEFLIYFQGTGAADDSGLPNDRFFAVRPEGSVSTLKIQRTERGDSAVYLCASSDRGGEQYFGPGTRLTVT.

This clone was picked up one time. The chain employs TRBV3-1 (or the pseudogene TRBV3-2) and TRBJ1-1; unclear D gene. CDR1 and CDR2 from the germline V gene are LGHDT and YNNKEL (reference sequence). Trimming shortened V by 0 bases and J by 1 base, and 9 bases separated the two germline ends. The CDR3 length is 15 residues. The CDR3 bases are TGTGCCAGCAGCCAAGAAACGGACGGGAACACTGAAGCTTTCTTT. Residues: CASSQETDGNTEAFF.

This chain joins TRBV30 and TRBJ1-1; D ambiguous. V lost 4 bases and J 8 bases, leaving 17 bases between the germline ends. Germline-derived CDR1 and CDR2 are GTSNPN and SVGIG (reference sequence). This CDR3 is 13 amino acids long. As DNA, the CDR3 is TGTGCCTGGACCCTCCCGTGGTCTCGCGAAGCTTTCTTT. Translation: CAWTLPWSREAFF. Combining the CDR3 with reference TRBV30 and TRBJ1-1 gives the whole variable domain SQTIHQWPATLVQPVGSPLSLECTVEGTSNPNLYWYRQAAGRGLQLLFYSVGIGQISSEVPQNLSASRPQDRQFILSSKKLLLSDSGFYLCAWTLPWSREAFFGQGTRLTVV.

The rearrangement uses TRBV5-1 and TRBJ1-5; 10 nucleotides line up with TRBD1. Trimming removed 4 bases from V and 0 bases from J; junction bases left unmatched: 7. Germline values: CDR1 SGHRS, CDR2 YFSETQ. This CDR3 comprises 17 residues. Here the CDR3 DNA reads TGCGCCAGCAGCCCGGGGACAGGGGTCCTTAGCAATCAGCCCCAGCATTTT. Translating it yields CASSPGTGVLSNQPQHF.

The chain carries TRBV6-1 and TRBJ2-3, with 11 positions matching TRBD1. The CDR3 is 18 residues long. V shed 3 bases and J 2 bases; nucleotides not matched to a gene: 10. The V gene's germline CDR1 is MNHNS and CDR2 SASEGT. The DNA of the CDR3 is TGTGCCAGCAGTGACCGGGACAGGGGGGGAAGGACCACAGATACGCAGTATTTT. This gives the protein CASSDRDRGGRTTDTQYF.

The J gene is TRBJ1-1, the V gene TRBV11-2; D remains ambiguous. V lost 3 bases to trimming and J lost 11 bases, with 16 bases between them. This CDR3 has 13 amino acids. Germline CDR1 and CDR2: SGHAT and FQNNGV. The CDR3 DNA follows: TGTGCCAGCAGCTTCGATCTAGAGGGTGTCGCTTTCTTT. It encodes CASSFDLEGVAFF.